This record looks at one T cell receptor beta chain sequence and its context. This clonotype was counted many times. The antigen this receptor binds is unknown. Base qualities are missing; no much larger clone stands one base away. This specimen comes from a study of T cell repertoires in cytomegalovirus infection (dated by TCRdb to between 2017 and 2020). Looking at the study overall: The HLA type of each donor mattered for the analysis, because public TCR beta signatures pointed to carriage of CMV infection along with the matching HLA type.

V and J are trimmed by 2 bases and 3 bases, and the gene matches miss 10 bases of the junction. As encoded in the germline V gene, CDR1 is SGHTA while CDR2 is FQGNSA. From the cysteine through the phenylalanine, the CDR3 covers 17 amino acids. Only the CDR3 DNA is retained, 51 bases long and in frame from the first base. Paper-wide results and their limitations: In both this cohort and an independent roughly 400-donor cohort, the cumulative frequency of public TCR beta family members distinguished carriers of CMV infection plus the relevant HLA type. In the ex vivo response, HLA-C-restricted CMV-specific TCR beta clonotypes were dominant, and in two of eight donors the single most frequent clonotype came from this HLA-C-restricted group.

The instrument was an Illumina HiSeq 1500. TCRdb cleaned the public reads at Q25 with fastp, built clones with MiXCR and kept in-frame beta chains. Entries that share a CDR3 protein sequence are merged under the most common genes and DNA. For this sample there are 250,000 or so distinct CDR3 sequences; over 9% appear just once. Clones ranked in the top ten supply under 2% of the sample. Recombination joined TRBV7-2 with TRBJ2-5, with 9 junctional bases fitting TRBD2. The receptor was derived from a human donor in good health (CMV status not recorded). Some clones in this sample may be carry-over from other donors' samples. Sequenced material: PBMCs. CDR3 reads: CASSLQRARGGEETQYF. The DNA is TGTGCCAGCAGCTTACAGCGTGCGCGGGGGGGTGAAGAGACCCAGTACTTC. Extended through the reference TRBV7-2 and TRBJ2-5 proteins, this CDR3 yields the full variable domain: GAGVSQSPSNKVTEKGKDVELRCDPISGHTALYWYRQSLGQGLEFLIYFQGNSAPDKSGLPSDRFSAERTGGSVSTLTIQRTQQEDSAVYLCASSLQRARGGEETQYFGPGTRLLVL.